This entry is about one T cell receptor beta chain. The record originates from a study of control samples from healthy donors and cancer patients. Method: immunoSEQ multiplex PCR; TCRdb's copy keeps in-frame clones and lacks some. The sample yields tens of thousands of clones, over 90% seen once. Unmatched junction bases numbered 12, after V lost 6 bases and J lost 10 bases. Germline V gene sequence: CDR1 MNHEY, CDR2 SVGEGT. The CDR3 consists of 16 residues. Input material: PBMCs. The chain is built from TRBV6-2 or TRBV6-3 and TRBJ2-1; TRBD2 matches 13 bases. This TCR was sampled from a woman between 45 and 65 years old with head and neck cancer. DNA for the CDR3: TGTGCCAGCAGCTCCCAACTAGCGGGAGGGCCAGGGGAGCAGTTCTTC. It is translated as CASSSQLAGGPGEQFF.